Reported below is one T cell receptor (beta chain). The antigen is not known. This sample was included in a study of T cell repertoires in cytomegalovirus infection. Study-wide context: From public TCR beta signatures came an indication of both CMV infection and matching HLA type.

Each CDR3 protein is one row after TCRdb ran MiXCR on the reads. The table lists about 740,000 distinct CDR3 sequences, around a third of them singletons, with around a sixth in the top ten. Trimming took 7 bases from V and 1 from J, leaving 13 bases between them. CDR3 size: 15 residues. Per the germline V gene, CDR1 is MNHEY and CDR2 is SVGEGT. The sample in question was cultured PBMCs, obtained from culture after CMV antigen stimulation. The chain joins TRBV6-2 or TRBV6-3 to TRBJ2-2; D gene uncertain. The receptor was derived from a human donor in good health (CMV status not recorded). Some clones in this sample may be carry-over from other donors' samples. The CDR3 sequence is CASTHPRQNTGELFF. The CDR3 DNA follows: TGTGCCAGCACGCACCCTAGACAGAACACCGGGGAGCTGTTTTTT.